Listed here are 17 T cell receptor beta chains from one sample, sequenced in a study of T cell responses to AZD1222 COVID-19 vaccine. Assay: immunoSEQ multiplex PCR; the TCRdb copy retains only in-frame clones and omits some. Among about 120,000 clones listed, about 86% were seen once. The material sequenced was peripheral blood, taken on day 0 of AZD1222 vaccination. Receptors originate from an adult in good health.

The chain combines TRBV11-2 with TRBJ1-1; D is unclear. This CDR3 region has 13 residues. The germline V gene encodes CDR1 SGHAT and CDR2 FQNNGV. The V and J ends lost 7 bases and 4 bases respectively, with 13 bases between them. CDR3 residues: CASKDRDITEAFF. DNA of the CDR3: TGTGCCAGCAAAGACCGAGACATCACTGAAGCTTTCTTT.

The chain recombines TRBV3-1 (or the pseudogene TRBV3-2) with TRBJ1-3; D call uncertain. Trimming pared 4 bases from V and 0 bases from J, leaving 4 bases between. From germline, CDR1 is LGHDT and CDR2 YNNKEL (reference sequence). The CDR3 spans 13 residues. CDR3 coding DNA: TGTGCCAGCAGCCGTCGCTCTGGAAACACCATATATTTT. Its protein product is CASSRRSGNTIYF.

The sample holds one count of this clone. The genes are TRBV28 and TRBJ1-2, with D maybe TRBD1 (5 bases). The CDR3 consists of 13 residues. Germline-derived CDR1 and CDR2 are MDHEN and SYDVKM. Deletions cut 5 bases from V and 7 bases from J, with 14 bases between. CDR3 region: CASSGDALSGYTF. The CDR3 bases are TGTGCCAGCAGTGGGGACGCTCTCTCTGGCTACACCTTC.

The J gene is TRBJ1-3, the V gene TRBV7-9; D is unresolved. Germline assignment: CDR1 SEHNR and CDR2 FQNEAQ (reference sequence). This CDR3 comprises 13 residues. Trimming removed 3 bases at V and 6 bases at J, with 9 bases between. The DNA of the CDR3 is TGTGCCAGCAGCTTCTTGCACCAAAACACCATATATTTT. Translated, it gives CASSFLHQNTIYF.

V is TRBV5-4 and J is TRBJ2-3; a weak D match, TRBD2 (6 bases). V was clipped by 0 bases and J by 0 bases, with 11 bases between them. In germline, CDR1 is SGHNT, CDR2 YYREEE (reference sequence). This CDR3 has 16 amino acids. DNA of the CDR3: TGTGCCAGCAGCTTGGCCTGGCGGGGTAGCACAGATACGCAGTATTTT. Amino acid sequence: CASSLAWRGSTDTQYF. Full variable domain (outside the CDR3, taken from reference TRBV5-4 and TRBJ2-3): ETGVTQSPTHLIKTRGQQVTLRCSSQSGHNTVSWYQQALGQGPQFIFQYYREEENGRGNFPPRFSGLQFPNYSSELNVNALELDDSALYLCASSLAWRGSTDTQYFGPGTRLTVL.

This clone was counted only a few times. The chain links TRBV5-6 to TRBJ1-1, with D uncertain. The V and J ends lost 0 bases and 8 bases respectively, with 11 bases between them. This CDR3 contains 13 residues. Germline CDR1 SGHDT, CDR2 YYEEEE. CDR3 DNA sequence: TGTGCCAGCAGCTTGGGTGGGATCGGGGAAGCTTTCTTT. It specifies CASSLGGIGEAFF.

This chain connects TRBV5-1 to TRBJ2-7, with D possibly being TRBD2 (6 bases). Germline assignment: CDR1 SGHRS and CDR2 YFSETQ. The CDR3 consists of 15 residues. The V end lost 0 bases, the J end lost 1 base, and 11 bases lay between the germline ends. The CDR3 protein is CASSLEGLMSYEQYF. Written as DNA, the CDR3 is TGCGCCAGCAGCTTGGAGGGACTTATGTCCTACGAGCAGTACTTC.

The CDR3 loop is CASSLGTSGRNEQFF. For the CDR3, the DNA is TGTGCCAGCAGCCTTGGGACTAGCGGGAGAAATGAGCAGTTCTTC. The V and J genes are TRBV3-1 (or the pseudogene TRBV3-2) and TRBJ2-1; the match to TRBD2 covers 14 bases. The CDR3 spans 15 residues. V shed 4 bases and J 7 bases; nucleotides not matched to a gene: 3. Per germline, CDR1 LGHDT and CDR2 YNNKEL (reference sequence).

This chain connects TRBV4-1 to TRBJ2-1; 7 nucleotides align to TRBD1. CDR1 is MGHRA and CDR2 is YSYEKL in the germline V gene. The junction had 1 base not matched to a gene; V was cut back by 2 bases and J by 0 bases. The CDR3 spans 15 residues. This CDR3 reads CASSQTGVSYNEQFF. CDR3 sequence (DNA): TGCGCCAGCAGCCAAACAGGGGTCTCCTACAATGAGCAGTTCTTC.

The chain recombines TRBV11-2 with TRBJ2-4, with a possible D match to TRBD2 (5 bases). Germline V CDR1 and CDR2: SGHAT, FQNNGV. The V end lost 3 bases, the J end lost 6 bases, and 9 bases lay between the germline ends. The CDR3 consists of 13 residues. The CDR3 loop is CASSFGRVNIQYF. CDR3 DNA sequence: TGTGCCAGCAGCTTTGGGCGGGTAAACATTCAGTACTTC. Supplemented by reference TRBV11-2 and TRBJ2-4, the full variable domain reads EAGVAQSPRYKIIEKRQSVAFWCNPISGHATLYWYQQILGQGPKLLIQFQNNGVVDDSQLPKDRFSAERLKGVDSTLKIQPAKLEDSAVYLCASSFGRVNIQYFGAGTRLSVL.

About this clone: Other DNA sequences in the same sample also yield this CDR3. This sequence joins TRBV28 and TRBJ2-7; tentative D call: TRBD2 (7 bases). This CDR3 has 16 amino acids. V lost 3 bases to trimming and J lost 0 bases, with 15 bases between them. Germline lookup yields CDR1 MDHEN and CDR2 SYDVKM. The CDR3 loop is CASSFGGAGNSYEQYF. The DNA of the CDR3 is TGTGCCAGCAGTTTTGGGGGGGCGGGGAACTCCTACGAGCAGTACTTC.

The rearrangement uses TRBV3-1 (or the pseudogene TRBV3-2) and TRBJ2-5; D might be TRBD1 (5 bases). CDR1 is LGHDT and CDR2 is YNNKEL in the germline V gene (reference sequence). Deletions cut 3 bases from V and 4 bases from J, with 6 bases between. The CDR3 is 12 residues long. The DNA for the CDR3 is TGTGCCAGCAGCCACAGGGCAGAGACCCAGTACTTC. It translates to CASSHRAETQYF.

The chain joins TRBV2 to TRBJ2-5, with D perhaps being TRBD1 or TRBD2 (5 bases each). V was clipped by 0 bases and J by 7 bases, with 9 bases between them. CDR1 and CDR2 from the germline V gene are SNHLY and FYNNEI. The CDR3 has 13 amino acids. CDR3 nucleotide sequence: TGTGCCAGCAGTGAAGCGGGACCAGGGACCCAGTACTTC. It translates to CASSEAGPGTQYF.

This sequence joins TRBV14 and TRBJ2-2, with D possibly TRBD1 on 6 matching bases. CDR1 is SGHDN, CDR2 FVKESK, per germline. With 3 bases removed from V and 10 bases from J, the gap between germline ends came to 15 bases. This CDR3 spans 14 amino acids. In DNA, the CDR3 is TGTGCCAGCAGCCAGAATCTCAGGGGCGCGGAGCTGTTTTTT. Its protein product is CASSQNLRGAELFF.

The chain couples TRBV7-2 to TRBJ1-6, with D perhaps TRBD1 (6 bases). The germline V gene encodes CDR1 SGHTA and CDR2 FQGNSA. The CDR3 runs to 16 residues. V was pared by 5 bases and J by 5 bases, with 16 bases between. The CDR3 region is CASSPQGTRDNSPLHF. CDR3 bases: TGTGCCAGCAGCCCACAGGGAACCAGAGATAATTCACCCCTCCACTTT. The complete variable domain, with remaining parts taken from reference TRBV7-2 and TRBJ1-6, reads GAGVSQSPSNKVTEKGKDVELRCDPISGHTALYWYRQSLGQGLEFLIYFQGNSAPDKSGLPSDRFSAERTGGSVSTLTIQRTQQEDSAVYLCASSPQGTRDNSPLHFGNGTRLTVT.

The chain combines TRBV6-5 with TRBJ1-4; D uncertain. Trimming stripped 6 bases from V and 5 bases from J, with 10 bases between. This CDR3 spans 13 amino acids. Per the germline V gene, CDR1 is MNHEY and CDR2 is SVGAGI. The CDR3 nucleotides read TGTGCCAGCAGGGCGAGAGGAAATGAAAAACTGTTTTTT. Translating gives CASRARGNEKLFF.

In the case of this clone: This may stem from a read error, because a much larger clone lies one nucleotide away. This sequence joins TRBV30 and TRBJ1-2, with 10 bases lining up with TRBD1. With V trimmed by 2 bases and J by 7 bases, 16 bases remained unmatched. The length of the CDR3 is 17 residues. Looked up from germline, CDR1 is GTSNPN and CDR2 is SVGIG (reference sequence). In DNA form, the CDR3 reads TGTGCCTGGAGTTCCCTGCCCCTGGGACAGGGGACAGGTGGCTACACCTTC. It is translated as CAWSSLPLGQGTGGYTF.